This passage covers 9 T cell receptor beta chains from one sample sequenced in a study of molecular identifiers for immune sequencing clone quantification. TCRdb reprocessed the PCR reads with MiXCR, giving one entry per CDR3 protein. In the table there are 250,000 to 350,000 distinct CDR3 sequences, about 21% of which are singletons. The sequenced sample was naive CD8+ T cells from blood, with Jurkat cell RNA spiked in. The subset is: FACS-sorted CD8+CD4-CCR7+CD45RA+ naive T cells. The receptor set was obtained from a human donor in good health. Some libraries in this study had Jurkat cell RNA spiked in.

In this sample, this clonotype turned up many times. The V gene is TRBV20-1, the J gene TRBJ1-3; 7 nucleotides align to TRBD1. The CDR3 loop spans 15 amino acids. Trimming took 0 bases from V and 0 from J; bases not matched to a gene: 2. Germline V gene lookup returns CDR1 DFQATT and CDR2 SNEGSKA (reference sequence). CDR3 amino acids: CSAREPGGSGNTIYF. The CDR3 nucleotides read TGCAGTGCTAGAGAACCAGGGGGCTCTGGAAACACCATATATTTT.

The table lists this clonotype with many counts. The chain uses TRBV12-3 or TRBV12-4 and TRBJ2-5; the D gene is possibly TRBD2 (5 bases). Trimming shortened V by 6 bases and J by 5 bases, and 19 bases separated the two germline ends. The CDR3 runs 15 residues. The CDR3 DNA is TGTGCCAGCAGCCTACCAACCATGAGGGAGGAGACCCAGTACTTC. It encodes CASSLPTMREETQYF.

This clonotype has at least ten counts. A junction boundary mismatches the germline segment, possibly from a read error. The V gene is TRBV12-3 or TRBV12-4, the J gene TRBJ1-5; maybe TRBD1 (6 bases). The length of the CDR3 is 12 residues. The DNA for the CDR3 is TGCGCCACAGGGAACAGCAATCAGCCCCAGCATTTT. Translated: CATGNSNQPQHF.

To note about this clonotype: A read error is possible here, since a much larger clone lies one base away. The J gene is TRBJ2-7, the V gene TRBV18; no reliable D call. Deletions cut 0 bases from V and 9 bases from J, with 12 bases between. The CDR3 spans 13 residues. Germline CDR1 KGHSH, CDR2 LQKENI. For the CDR3, the DNA is TGTGCCAGCTCACCACCTCTGGGAAACGTGCAGTACTTC. This gives the protein CASSPPLGNVQYF.

This clonotype came up a few times. The chain carries TRBV11-2 and TRBJ2-2; D call uncertain. The V end lost 4 bases, the J end lost 11 bases, and 17 bases lay between the germline ends. Germline V gene data show CDR1 as SGHAT and CDR2 as FQNNGV. The CDR3 has 14 amino acids. The CDR3 DNA sequence: TGTGCCAGCAGCTCCCCAAATTGGACCTTCGAGCTGTTTTTT. Its translation: CASSSPNWTFELFF. The variable domain in full, with the rest retrieved from reference TRBV11-2 and TRBJ2-2, is EAGVAQSPRYKIIEKRQSVAFWCNPISGHATLYWYQQILGQGPKLLIQFQNNGVVDDSQLPKDRFSAERLKGVDSTLKIQPAKLEDSAVYLCASSSPNWTFELFFGEGSRLTVL.

This clonotype has a count of ten or more. In DNA, the CDR3 is TGTGCCAGCTGCTCAGGATGGTCGGCCGGGACAGGGGGCGATCGGAGCAATCAGCCCCAGCATTTT. It codes for CASCSGWSAGTGGDRSNQPQHF. The chain recombines TRBV28 with TRBJ1-5; 12 nucleotides line up with TRBD1. The V gene end was trimmed by 8 bases and the J gene end by 1 base; junction bases not matched to a gene: 24. Germline V gene sequence: CDR1 MDHEN, CDR2 SYDVKM. CDR3 length equals 22 residues.

This clonotype was seen ten or more times. The chain employs TRBV20-1 and TRBJ2-7; no clear D. V was clipped by 0 bases and J by 3 bases, with 9 bases between them. CDR3 length: 13 amino acids. Germline CDR1 is DFQATT and CDR2 is SNEGSKA (reference sequence). The CDR3 sequence is CSARDWQYYEQYF. DNA for the CDR3: TGCAGTGCTAGAGATTGGCAGTACTACGAGCAGTACTTC.

This clonotype was seen a few times. The chain combines TRBV18 with TRBJ1-1; D might be TRBD1 (6 bases). This CDR3 region has 13 residues. Germline V gives CDR1 KGHSH, CDR2 LQKENI. Trimming removed 1 base at V and 6 bases at J, with 9 bases between. CDR3 DNA sequence: TGTGCCAGCTCACCACAGGGGGAGGCTGAAGCTTTCTTT. This gives the protein CASSPQGEAEAFF.

In the case of this clonotype: An end of the junction does not agree with germline; a read error may underlie this. The chain couples TRBV4-2 to TRBJ2-7, with D perhaps TRBD1 (5 bases). Per the germline V gene, CDR1 is LGHNA and CDR2 is YNFKEQ. This CDR3 spans 14 amino acids. CDR3: CASNQDQGPYEQYF. As DNA, the CDR3 is TGTGCCAGCAACCAAGATCAGGGCCCCTACGAGCAGTACTTC.